This TCR beta chain was retrieved from a study of blood T cells in healthy people across ages. Findings and limits, study-wide: CMV status of donors was unknown, possibly confounding expanded clonotype changes. TCR beta diversity correlated strongly with naive T cell percentage.

Looked up from germline, CDR1 is MNHNS and CDR2 is SASEGT. After removal of 3 bases from V and 6 bases from J, the junction contained 10 bases not matched to a gene. The length of the CDR3 is 15 residues. Every sample gave at least 6 micrograms of total RNA when it was extracted. Together with a sample-barcoded 5' primer, a J-beta primer mix was included in a second PCR lasting about 7 to 12 cycles. MiXCR was run by TCRdb on the 5' RACE reads, yielding one entry per CDR3 protein. The sample carries some 710,000 distinct CDR3 sequences, less than 60% recorded once. This clonotype was recorded a few times. Its specificity is unknown.

This sequence was found in a man older than 75 in good health. The material sequenced was blood. The chain has TRBV6-1 and TRBJ1-2; 7 positions match TRBD1. This CDR3 is CASSEIDRVRDGYTF. Here the CDR3 DNA reads TGTGCCAGCAGTGAGATAGACAGGGTCAGAGATGGCTACACCTTC.